Listed here is a single T cell receptor beta chain. No antigen is known for it. From germline, CDR1 is SNHLY and CDR2 FYNNEI. This CDR3 contains 15 residues. Trimming left V 10 bases short and J 0 bases short, with 19 bases between. The TCR beta libraries used around 2 micrograms of genomic DNA that came from cryopreserved PBMCs. The data were obtained in a study of cytotoxic CD8 clonotypes in ibrutinib-treated CLL. The study's findings and limits: Patients with sustained remission and those progressing were sampled at differing times.

Sequencing sought depths of 1 in 200,000 to 1 in 1 million T cells. Assay used: immunoSEQ multiplex PCR; TCRdb lists only in-frame clones, some missing. The sample records more than 200,000 clones, 60% to 75% being singletons. This material consisted of PBMCs, taken after 24 months of ibrutinib treatment. The chain carries TRBV2 and TRBJ2-7; the D gene could be TRBD1 or TRBD2 (5 bases each). The clonotype comes from a human donor with chronic lymphocytic leukemia. The CDR3 DNA reads TGTGCCACATCGCTCTATGGGACCAGCTCCTACGAGCAGTACTTC. Translating gives CATSLYGTSSYEQYF. Combining the CDR3 with reference TRBV2 and TRBJ2-7 gives the whole variable domain EPEVTQTPSHQVTQMGQEVILRCVPISNHLYFYWYRQILGQKVEFLVSFYNNEISEKSEIFDDQFSVERPDGSNFTLKIRSTKLEDSAMYFCATSLYGTSSYEQYFGPGTRLTVT.